This note documents a single T cell receptor (beta chain) sequence. Its specificity is unknown. The data derive from a study of cytomegalovirus exposure and HLA in healthy donors. General study results and limits: Researchers counted around 180 TCR beta chains as cytomegalovirus-associated. Donors were assumed by presence/absence analyses to have roughly uniform sequencing depth. In a later analysis, a genetic analysis reported fewer productive-TCR N-insertions in an Asian-associated ancestry cluster than the cohort average.

Donors showed nominal health when sampled, although they likely had unrecorded immune exposures. After removal of 5 bases from V and 6 bases from J, the junction contained 14 bases not matched to a gene. There are 16 residues in the CDR3. Germline V gene lookup returns CDR1 MNHEY and CDR2 SMNVEV (reference sequence). The PCR contained 60 Vbeta and 13 Jbeta primers. This table comes from immunoSEQ multiplex PCR, and its TCRdb copy is limited to in-frame clones, with some not included. The sample includes about 120,000 clones, about four fifths seen only once; the top ten take approximately 1.5%. The sample consisted of PBMCs. This sequence originates from a woman between 18 and 29 years old in good health and CMV-seronegative. This chain joins TRBV27 and TRBJ1-1; TRBD1 aligns across 8 bases. CDR3 protein: CASSRGFRGLGAEAFF. As DNA, the CDR3 is TGTGCCAGCAGTCGAGGTTTCAGGGGGCTTGGCGCTGAAGCTTTCTTT.